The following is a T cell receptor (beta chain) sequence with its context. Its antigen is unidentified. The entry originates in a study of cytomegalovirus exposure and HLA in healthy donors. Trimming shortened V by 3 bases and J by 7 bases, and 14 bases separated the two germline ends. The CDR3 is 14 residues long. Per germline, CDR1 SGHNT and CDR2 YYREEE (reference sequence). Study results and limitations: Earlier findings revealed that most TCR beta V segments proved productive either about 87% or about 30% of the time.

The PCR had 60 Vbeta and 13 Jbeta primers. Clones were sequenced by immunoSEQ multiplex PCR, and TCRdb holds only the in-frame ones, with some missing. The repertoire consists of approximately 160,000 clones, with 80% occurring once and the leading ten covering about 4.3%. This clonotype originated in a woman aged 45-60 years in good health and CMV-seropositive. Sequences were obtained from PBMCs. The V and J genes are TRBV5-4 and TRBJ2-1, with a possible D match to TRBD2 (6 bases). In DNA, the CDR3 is TGTGCCAGCAGCTCCCGACTAGATAGGAATGAGCAGTTCTTC. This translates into CASSSRLDRNEQFF.